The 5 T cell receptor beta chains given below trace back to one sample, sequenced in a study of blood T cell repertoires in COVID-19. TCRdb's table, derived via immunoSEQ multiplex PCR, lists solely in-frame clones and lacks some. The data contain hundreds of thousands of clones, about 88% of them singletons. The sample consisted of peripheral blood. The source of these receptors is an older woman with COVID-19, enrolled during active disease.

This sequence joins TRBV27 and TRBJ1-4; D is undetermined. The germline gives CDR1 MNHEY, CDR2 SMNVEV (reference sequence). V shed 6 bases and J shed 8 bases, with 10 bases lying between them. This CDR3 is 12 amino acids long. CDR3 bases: TGTGCCAGCAGCTCAGGAGGAGAAAAACTGTTTTTT. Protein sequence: CASSSGGEKLFF.

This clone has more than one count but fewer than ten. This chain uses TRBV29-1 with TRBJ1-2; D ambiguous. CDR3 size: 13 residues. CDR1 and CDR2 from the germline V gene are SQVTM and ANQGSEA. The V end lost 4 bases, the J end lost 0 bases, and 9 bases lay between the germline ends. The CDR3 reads CSVGKGANYGYTF. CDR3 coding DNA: TGCAGCGTTGGAAAGGGAGCTAACTATGGCTACACCTTC.

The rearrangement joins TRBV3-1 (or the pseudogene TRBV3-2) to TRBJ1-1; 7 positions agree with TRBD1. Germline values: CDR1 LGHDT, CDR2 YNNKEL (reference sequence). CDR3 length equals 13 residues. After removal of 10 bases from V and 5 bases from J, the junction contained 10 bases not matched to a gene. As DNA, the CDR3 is TGTGCCACCTCAACAGGGGTTGGGACTGAAGCTTTCTTT. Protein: CATSTGVGTEAFF.

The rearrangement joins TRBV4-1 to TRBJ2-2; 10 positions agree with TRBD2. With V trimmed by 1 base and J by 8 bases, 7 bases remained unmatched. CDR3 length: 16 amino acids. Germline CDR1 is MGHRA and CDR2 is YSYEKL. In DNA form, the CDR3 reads TGCGCCAGCAGCCAAGGGCTAGCGGGGGTCCCGGGGGAGCTGTTTTTT. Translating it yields CASSQGLAGVPGELFF.

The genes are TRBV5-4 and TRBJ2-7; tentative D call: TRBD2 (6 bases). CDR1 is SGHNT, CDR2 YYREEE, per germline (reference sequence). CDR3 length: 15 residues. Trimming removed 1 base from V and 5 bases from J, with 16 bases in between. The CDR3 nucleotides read TGTGCCAGCAGCTTGAGGGGACTCGCAGGGCACGAGCAGTACTTC. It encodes CASSLRGLAGHEQYF.